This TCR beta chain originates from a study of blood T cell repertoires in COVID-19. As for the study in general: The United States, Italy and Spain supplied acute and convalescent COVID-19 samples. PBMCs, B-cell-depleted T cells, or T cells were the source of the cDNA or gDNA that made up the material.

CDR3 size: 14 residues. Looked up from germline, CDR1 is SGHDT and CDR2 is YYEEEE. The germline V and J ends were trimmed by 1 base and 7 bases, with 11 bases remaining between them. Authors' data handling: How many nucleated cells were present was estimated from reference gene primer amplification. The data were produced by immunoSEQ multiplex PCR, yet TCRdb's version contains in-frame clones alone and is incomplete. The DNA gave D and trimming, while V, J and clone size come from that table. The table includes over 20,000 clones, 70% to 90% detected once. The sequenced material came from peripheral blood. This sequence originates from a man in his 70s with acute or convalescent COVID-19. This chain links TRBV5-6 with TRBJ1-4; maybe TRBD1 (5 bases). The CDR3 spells CASSLRGPGEKLFF. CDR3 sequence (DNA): TGTGCCAGCAGCTTGAGGGGCCCTGGTGAAAAACTGTTTTTT.